The text below deals with one T cell receptor (beta chain). This sample was included in a study of cytomegalovirus exposure and HLA in healthy donors. V trimming: 4 bases; J trimming: 7 bases; junction bases outside the gene matches: 10. The CDR3 has 15 residues. Per germline, CDR1 SEHNR and CDR2 FQNEAQ (reference sequence). Amplification used 60 Vbeta primers and 13 Jbeta primers. Sequencing was performed with immunoSEQ multiplex PCR; in TCRdb, only in-frame clones are kept and a portion is missing. The sample lists around 130,000 clones; over 75% were seen once. The sequenced sample was PBMCs. This receptor was taken from a woman between 40 and 55 years old in good health and CMV-seropositive. The rearrangement links TRBV7-9 to TRBJ2-1; 7 bases map to TRBD1. For the CDR3, the DNA is TGTGCCAGCAGCTCGGCCGACAGGGTTGGAAATGAGCAGTTCTTC. Translated: CASSSADRVGNEQFF.